The sequence of this TCR beta chain was determined in a study of human T cells and chemical hapten exposure. Study-level background: Small differences in pooled library volume mainly drove the variation in TCR yields per sample.

Time point indicated: healthy volunteer bleed at 6 weeks. The total RNA was obtained from whole blood that was not fractionated. Concerning this clonotype itself: What it binds is not known.

The CDR3 is 16 residues long. The V gene lost 4 bases and the J gene lost 0 bases, with 12 bases spanning the gap. General study findings and limits: DPC sensitization left the count of TCRs above 1 in 1000 unchanged.

Library construction involved attaching unique molecular identifiers to individual cDNA molecules, which allowed quantitative, reproducible TCR counting. TCRdb passed the RACE reads through MiXCR, listing each CDR3 protein once. The profile shows 65,000 to 95,000 distinct CDR3 sequences, about 9.2% of them singletons. This chain uses TRBV12-3 or TRBV12-4 with TRBJ2-2; D gene uncertain. Sequencing was done on a sample of whole blood. This TCR was sampled from a female donor in good health. Some clones in this sample may be carry-over from other donors' samples. CDR3 sequence reads: CASSSSRRTNTGELFF. Written as DNA, the CDR3 is TGTGCCAGCAGTTCTTCTAGAAGAACGAACACCGGGGAGCTGTTTTTT.